These T cell receptor beta chains were read from a single sample in a study of OX40 agonist ivuxolimab in advanced cancers. Assay: immunoSEQ multiplex PCR; the TCRdb copy retains only in-frame clones and omits some. In the table there are 65,000 to 95,000 clones, about 86% of which are singletons. The input for sequencing was CD4+ or CD8+ T cells sorted from blood, taken in a trial of the OX40 agonist ivuxolimab. These receptors were obtained from an adult with an advanced solid tumor such as melanoma, head and neck, liver or kidney cancer. Each CDR3 is given with its conserved first and last residue. Each record gives: V gene, J gene, D gene, clone size, CDR3 protein, CDR3 DNA. A D gene is named only where the DNA matches it firmly. Size is omitted from some rows. Given values are once, few, many or a class for expanded clones.

TRBV6-5	TRBJ1-1	.	few	CASRLYQGLGTEAFF	TGTGCCAGCAGGCTGTATCAGGGCTTAGGGACTGAAGCTTTCTTT
TRBV6-1	TRBJ1-3	.	.	CASSEAPAGPGNTIYF	TGTGCCAGCAGTGAAGCCCCTGCAGGGCCTGGAAACACCATATATTTT
TRBV5-6	TRBJ2-5	.	.	CASSLMAETQYF	TGTGCCAGCAGCTTAATGGCGGAGACCCAGTACTTC
TRBV28	TRBJ2-2	.	few	CASTQSRGNTGELFF	TGTGCCAGCACCCAATCGAGGGGGAACACCGGGGAGCTGTTTTTT
TRBV30	TRBJ1-2	.	.	CAWSGGGGGWYGYTF	TGTGCCTGGAGTGGGGGGGGAGGCGGATGGTATGGCTACACCTTC
TRBV2	TRBJ2-2	TRBD2	.	CASRGLADTGELFF	TGTGCCAGCAGGGGACTAGCGGACACCGGGGAGCTGTTTTTT
TRBV11-2	TRBJ2-2	.	.	CASSSSTANTGELFF	TGTGCCAGCAGCTCCTCGACAGCGAACACCGGGGAGCTGTTTTTT
TRBV7-2	TRBJ1-2	TRBD1	.	CASGTGGGYTF	TGTGCCAGCGGGACAGGGGGTGGCTACACCTTC
TRBV7-8	TRBJ1-2	TRBD1	.	CASSQQGSNYGYTF	TGTGCCAGCAGCCAACAGGGGTCTAACTATGGCTACACCTTC
TRBV7-2	TRBJ1-3	.	.	CASSLPGNTIYF	TGTGCCAGCAGCTTACCTGGAAACACCATATATTTT
TRBV7-2	TRBJ2-1	TRBD1	.	CASSLTGDSYNEQFF	TGTGCCAGCAGCCTGACAGGGGATTCCTACAATGAGCAGTTCTTC
TRBV19	TRBJ2-7	.	.	CASSTYQGEQYF	TGTGCCAGTAGTACCTACCAGGGCGAGCAGTACTTC
TRBV29-1	TRBJ2-7	TRBD1	once	CSVEGQGYEQYF	TGCAGCGTTGAAGGACAGGGGTACGAGCAGTACTTC
TRBV30	TRBJ1-1	.	.	CAWTGLEGTEAFF	TGTGCCTGGACAGGGTTGGAGGGTACTGAAGCTTTCTTT
TRBV19	TRBJ2-5	.	.	CASSTQGTAQETQYF	TGTGCCAGTAGTACGCAAGGGACGGCACAAGAGACCCAGTACTTC
TRBV5-1	TRBJ1-4	.	.	CASSPPGEKLFF	TGCGCCAGCAGCCCGCCTGGCGAAAAACTGTTTTTT
TRBV5-1	TRBJ2-5	.	.	CASSLEVHQETQYF	TGCGCCAGCAGCTTGGAGGTACACCAAGAGACCCAGTACTTC
TRBV28	TRBJ1-5	.	.	CASSNGGKSNQPQHF	TGTGCCAGCAGTAACGGGGGGAAAAGCAATCAGCCCCAGCATTTT
TRBV4-1	TRBJ2-5	TRBD2	.	CASSRWEGTSGGAQETQYF	TGCGCCAGCAGCCGTTGGGAGGGGACTAGCGGGGGGGCCCAGGAGACCCAGTACTTC
TRBV28	TRBJ1-6	.	few	CASSLGQISSPLHF	TGTGCCAGCAGTTTAGGGCAGATTAGTTCACCCCTCCACTTT